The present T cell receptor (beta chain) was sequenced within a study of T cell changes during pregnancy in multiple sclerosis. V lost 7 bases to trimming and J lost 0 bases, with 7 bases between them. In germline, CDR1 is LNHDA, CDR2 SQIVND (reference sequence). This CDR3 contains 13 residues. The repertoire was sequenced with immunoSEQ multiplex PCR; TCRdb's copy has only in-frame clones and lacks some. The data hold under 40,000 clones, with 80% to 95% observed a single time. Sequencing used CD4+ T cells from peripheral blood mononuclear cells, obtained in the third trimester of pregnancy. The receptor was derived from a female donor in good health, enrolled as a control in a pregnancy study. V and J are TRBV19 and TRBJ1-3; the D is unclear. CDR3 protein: CASNVRSGNTIYF. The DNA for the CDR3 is TGTGCCAGTAATGTCCGCTCTGGAAACACCATATATTTT.